This T cell receptor (beta chain) comes out of a study of technical replicates of blood from several donors. Germline CDR1 MNHEY, CDR2 SVGAGI. The CDR3 runs to 15 residues. V gave up 6 bases and J gave up 8 bases, with 22 bases separating them. Profiling relied on immunoSEQ multiplex PCR, and the TCRdb table lists in-frame clones only, not all of them. The sample yields tens of thousands of clones, roughly 94% seen once. Specimen: T cells isolated from PBMCs. This clonotype was obtained from a human donor in good health. The chain links TRBV6-5 to TRBJ1-2, with D perhaps TRBD1 (6 bases). CDR3 coding DNA: TGTGCCAGCAGCCATAAGCCCAGGGGAATCAGGGGCTACACCTTC. It translates to CASSHKPRGIRGYTF.